Included here is one TCR beta chain sequence, with context. The data are from a study of blood T cell repertoires in COVID-19. On the study more broadly: Collection of acute and convalescent COVID-19 samples took place in the United States, Italy and Spain.

A Seattle source enrolled patients during active infection and followed them longitudinally. As originally analysed: For nucleated cells, counts were estimated from reference gene primer amplification. Produced via immunoSEQ multiplex PCR; TCRdb's table is partial and in-frame only. That table supplies the V and J calls and clone size; D and trimming were determined from the DNA. Among approximately 65,000 clones listed, about 92% were seen once. Material for sequencing was peripheral blood. This sequence originates from a man aged 50 to 59 with COVID-19, enrolled during active disease.

The CDR3 region has the DNA TGTGCCAGCAGCCAAGGGGAGGGGCATGAAAAACTGTTTTTT. Encoded protein: CASSQGEGHEKLFF. The gene calls are TRBV4-2 and TRBJ1-4; weak D call: TRBD1 (5 bases). This CDR3 contains 14 residues. Germline CDR1 LGHNA, CDR2 YNFKEQ. The V end was cut by 1 base, the J end by 6 bases, with 9 bases between.